One T cell receptor beta chain is described in this entry. Authors' analysis steps: Researchers report that nucleated cell counts were estimated from reference gene primer amplification. Assay: immunoSEQ multiplex PCR; the TCRdb copy retains only in-frame clones and omits some. V, J and clone size are taken as reported in that table, and D and trimming were inferred from the DNA itself. In the table there are some 69,000 clones, 90% of which are singletons. Per germline, CDR1 MNHEY and CDR2 SVGAGI. V lost 7 bases and J lost 7; bases outside the gene matches: 8. The CDR3 is 15 amino acids. This sample was taken from a study of blood T cell repertoires in COVID-19. The wider study: The origin of the acute and convalescent COVID-19 samples was the United States, Italy and Spain.

The TCR was taken from a man aged 50-60 years with COVID-19, enrolled during active disease. The V call is TRBV6-5, the J call TRBJ1-6; 9 nucleotides agree with TRBD1. Sequenced material: peripheral blood. CDR3 DNA: TGTGCCAGCACGAGATTCGGGACAGGGAATTCACCCCTCCACTTT. It is translated as CASTRFGTGNSPLHF.